This T cell receptor beta chain was documented in a study of identical twins. Overall study findings and caveats: Cross-sectional statistical analysis, not tracking of the same donors, underpinned the conclusions.

CDR3 length equals 16 residues. Trimming cost V 0 bases and J 5 bases, with 16 bases left between them. The germline CDR1 and CDR2 sequences are LGHNA and YNFKEQ. In this sample, this clonotype turned up a few times. Antigen unknown. TCRdb analysed the 5' RACE reads with MiXCR anew, one entry per CDR3 protein. Here the sample spans 700,000 or so distinct CDR3 sequences, 8.6% being singletons. The sample was also linked to a second study, of yellow fever vaccine responses in identical twins.

Input material: PBMCs. This chain links TRBV4-2 with TRBJ1-2; a weak D match, TRBD1 (5 bases). This receptor was obtained from a woman aged 18-29 years in good health. CDR3 in amino acids: CASSQEVTGLRYGYTF. CDR3 nucleotide sequence: TGTGCCAGCAGCCAAGAGGTAACGGGGCTGAGATATGGCTACACCTTC.